This T cell receptor beta chain derives from a study of spatial heterogeneity in lung cancer. Study as a whole: A T cell module score from matched bulk RNA-seq correlated strongly with TCR transcript counts in tumor regions.

Time point: sample taken at primary tumor resection. Samples were obtained from 70 or so donors, all untreated early-stage non-small cell lung cancer patients. Germline-derived CDR1 and CDR2 are WSHSY and SAAADI. The CDR3 contains 16 residues. V gave up 0 bases and J gave up 3 bases, with 12 bases separating them. Whole-study results and caveats: Within tumors, counts of expanded alpha and beta TCRs tracked tumor mutation counts.

Relative to its sample, this clonotype is medium-sized. What it binds is unknown. MiXCR, applied by TCRdb to the 5' RACE reads, yields one record per CDR3 protein. The sample comprises 10,000 to 12,000 distinct CDR3 sequences, 10% to 15% of which are singletons, and around 13% rests with the top ten. The TCR sequence derives from a female donor with early-stage non-small cell lung cancer. The rearrangement links TRBV10-2 to TRBJ2-1; possibly TRBD2 for D (6 bases). The sample consisted of lung tumor tissue, taken at surgery. The CDR3 bases are TGCGCCAGCAGTGAGTCAGGGGCGGGATTCTACAATGAGCAGTTCTTC. This codes for CASSESGAGFYNEQFF.